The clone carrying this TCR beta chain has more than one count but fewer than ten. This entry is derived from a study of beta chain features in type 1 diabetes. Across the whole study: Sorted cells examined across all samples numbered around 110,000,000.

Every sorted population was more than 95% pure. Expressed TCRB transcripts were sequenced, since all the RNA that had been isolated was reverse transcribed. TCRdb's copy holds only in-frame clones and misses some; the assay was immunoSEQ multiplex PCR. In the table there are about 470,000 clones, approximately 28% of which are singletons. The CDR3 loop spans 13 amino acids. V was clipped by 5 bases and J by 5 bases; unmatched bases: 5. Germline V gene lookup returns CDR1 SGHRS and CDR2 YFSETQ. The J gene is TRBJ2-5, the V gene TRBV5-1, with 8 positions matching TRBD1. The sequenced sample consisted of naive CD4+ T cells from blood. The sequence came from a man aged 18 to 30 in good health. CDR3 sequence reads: CASRPDRVETQYF. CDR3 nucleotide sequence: TGCGCCAGCAGACCGGACAGGGTGGAGACCCAGTACTTC.